One sample yielded the 7 T cell receptor beta chains listed below, sequenced in a study of shared clonotypes between healthy human individuals. Sequencing used immunoSEQ multiplex PCR; TCRdb keeps in-frame clones, though not all of them. The data show about 560,000 clones, with roughly 79% seen just once and more than 10% held by the top ten. The sample was PBMCs. Every receptor here comes from a woman between 40 and 50 years old in good health. Some clones in this sample may be carry-over from other donors' samples.

The chain is built from TRBV15 and TRBJ1-2; possibly TRBD1 for D (6 bases). Trimming left V 1 base short and J 3 bases short, with 12 bases between. The CDR3 contains 15 residues. CDR1 LNHNV and CDR2 YYDKDF come from the germline V gene (reference sequence). Here the CDR3 DNA reads TGTGCCACCAGCAGAGCGAGGGGGGACTACTATGGCTACACCTTC. Its translation is CATSRARGDYYGYTF.

This rearrangement joins TRBV7-3 to TRBJ1-3; 10 bases map to TRBD1. This CDR3 has 16 amino acids. V lost 5 bases to trimming and J lost 1 base; unmatched junction nucleotides: 5. Germline V CDR1 and CDR2: SGHTA, FQGTGA. The CDR3 DNA is TGTGCCAGCAGCCTGACAGGGGGCGATTCTGGAAACACCATATATTTT. Residues: CASSLTGGDSGNTIYF.

The J gene is TRBJ2-7, the V gene TRBV7-2; possible D gene TRBD1, 6 bases. The V gene's germline CDR1 is SGHTA and CDR2 FQGNSA. CDR3 length: 14 residues. Trimming stripped 6 bases from V and 0 bases from J, with 12 bases between. In DNA, the CDR3 is TGTGCCAGCAGGTTACAGGGCTCCTCCTACGAGCAGTACTTC. Its translation: CASRLQGSSYEQYF.

The chain combines TRBV5-4 with TRBJ2-7; D uncertain. V lost 0 bases, J lost 4 bases, and 8 bases lay in between. CDR3 length: 13 residues. Germline V gene lookup returns CDR1 SGHNT and CDR2 YYREEE (reference sequence). The CDR3 loop is CASSLDGLYEQYF. CDR3 coding DNA: TGTGCCAGCAGCTTGGACGGCCTTTACGAGCAGTACTTC. Supplemented by reference TRBV5-4 and TRBJ2-7, the full variable domain reads ETGVTQSPTHLIKTRGQQVTLRCSSQSGHNTVSWYQQALGQGPQFIFQYYREEENGRGNFPPRFSGLQFPNYSSELNVNALELDDSALYLCASSLDGLYEQYFGPGTRLTVT.

The J gene is TRBJ2-7, the V gene TRBV29-1, with 10 bases identical to TRBD2. Germline assignment: CDR1 SQVTM and CDR2 ANQGSEA. There are 14 residues in the CDR3. V trimming: 6 bases; J trimming: 2 bases; junction bases outside the gene matches: 7. In nucleotides, the CDR3 is TGCAGCGTGGCAGGACTAGCGGCTACCTACGAGCAGTACTTC. Amino acids: CSVAGLAATYEQYF.

The table lists this clone with a count of one. This chain uses TRBV7-3 with TRBJ2-2; 15 bases fit TRBD2. The germline gives CDR1 SGHTA, CDR2 FQGTGA. V trimming: 1 base; J trimming: 6 bases; junction bases outside the gene matches: 3. This CDR3 spans 17 amino acids. The CDR3, as DNA: TGTGCCAGCAGCTTAAGTGGGACTAGCGGGAGGTCCGGGGAGCTGTTTTTT. Translated: CASSLSGTSGRSGELFF.

CDR3 in DNA: TGTGCCAGCAGCCAAGATCAGCGGGAGGGCCTGGAGACCCAGTACTTC. This codes for CASSQDQREGLETQYF. The V call is TRBV4-2, the J call TRBJ2-5, with 10 bases aligning to TRBD2. In germline, CDR1 is LGHNA, CDR2 YNFKEQ. V dropped 0 bases and J dropped 5; count of bases not matched to a gene: 6. The CDR3 covers 16 residues.